What follows are 10 T cell receptor beta chains derived from one specimen sequenced in a study of cytomegalovirus exposure and HLA in healthy donors. This PCR relied on a set of 60 Vbeta primers and 13 Jbeta primers. Using immunoSEQ multiplex PCR, the repertoire was profiled, and TCRdb retains in-frame clones only, with some absent. Found here are 95,000 to 150,000 clones, around 72% of them singletons; the top ten hold around 9.1%. What was sequenced was PBMCs. The receptors stem from a woman between 45 and 65 years old in good health and CMV-seropositive.

This clone has just a few counts. J is TRBJ2-1 and V is TRBV6-6; 7 bases agree with TRBD2. J was trimmed by 7 bases and V by 6 bases; bases with no gene match: 12. The CDR3 is 15 amino acids. The germline CDR1 and CDR2 sequences are MNHNY and SVGAGI (reference sequence). The CDR3 region is CASSSKGGIRNEQFF. CDR3 DNA sequence: TGTGCCAGCAGCTCCAAGGGAGGGATTAGGAATGAGCAGTTCTTC.

The V call is TRBV6-5, the J call TRBJ2-7, with 8 bases aligning to TRBD1. The V and J ends lost 10 bases and 4 bases, in that order; junction bases with no gene match: 6. The length of the CDR3 is 12 residues. CDR1 is MNHEY, CDR2 SVGAGI, per germline. Here the CDR3 reads CAIRTGTYEQYF. In DNA form, the CDR3 reads TGTGCCATCCGGACAGGGACGTACGAGCAGTACTTC.

This clone has just a few counts. V usage is TRBV4-1 and J usage is TRBJ2-3; 8 bases line up with TRBD1. Trimming removed 2 bases from V and 4 bases from J; junction bases left unmatched: 5. The CDR3 totals 15 residues. The germline V gene encodes CDR1 MGHRA and CDR2 YSYEKL. The CDR3 spells CASSQPGQGSDTQYF. Here the CDR3 DNA reads TGCGCCAGCAGCCAACCTGGACAGGGTTCAGATACGCAGTATTTT.

In this sample, this clone turned up once. The CDR3 region has the DNA TGTGCCAGCAGCGTCTCCGGACAGGGGGCATTTGGCTACACCTTC. Residues: CASSVSGQGAFGYTF. This sequence joins TRBV9 and TRBJ1-2, with 11 bases that match TRBD1. CDR1 and CDR2 from the germline V gene are SGDLS and YYNGEE. The CDR3 spans 15 residues. The ends lost 2 bases at V and 7 bases at J; junction bases unmatched: 7.

The genes are TRBV6-5 and TRBJ2-2, with D possibly being TRBD1 (6 bases). The CDR3 is 14 amino acids. CDR1 is MNHEY and CDR2 is SVGAGI in the germline V gene. The V end lost 6 bases, the J end lost 1 base, and 9 bases lay between the germline ends. The CDR3 DNA reads TGTGCCAGCAGACAGGGTTTGAACACCGGGGAGCTGTTTTTT. It translates to CASRQGLNTGELFF.

The chain has TRBV5-4 and TRBJ2-7; 7 bases are shared with TRBD1. This CDR3 region has 11 residues. With V trimmed by 3 bases and J by 11 bases, 5 bases remained unmatched. The germline gives CDR1 SGHNT, CDR2 YYREEE (reference sequence). CDR3 DNA: TGTGCCAGCAGCTACAGGGGTCGGGAGTACTTC. This gives the protein CASSYRGREYF.

V and J are TRBV5-1 and TRBJ2-4, with D tentatively TRBD2 (6 bases). The germline gives CDR1 SGHRS, CDR2 YFSETQ. V was shortened by 5 bases and J by 4 bases, with 13 bases between the two germline ends. The CDR3 has 14 residues. This CDR3 reads CASRAGGVKNIQYF. The CDR3 coding sequence is TGCGCCAGCAGGGCCGGAGGGGTGAAAAACATTCAGTACTTC.

The chain combines TRBV25-1 with TRBJ2-3, with 11 bases lining up with TRBD1. V lost 2 bases, J lost 4 bases, and 5 bases stayed unmatched. CDR1 and CDR2 (germline): MGHDK, SYGVNS. The CDR3 is 16 amino acids. The CDR3 DNA reads as TGTGCCAGCAGTGAAGGGGGGACAGGGGGGTCAGATACGCAGTATTTT. This sequence encodes CASSEGGTGGSDTQYF.

This clone was seen more than once but under ten times. The chain carries TRBV30 and TRBJ2-3, with 8 bases fitting TRBD2. V shed 3 bases, J shed 8 bases, and the junction held 16 bases outside the gene matches. This CDR3 has 16 amino acids. Germline CDR1 GTSNPN, CDR2 SVGIG (reference sequence). As DNA, the CDR3 is TGTGCCTGGAGCGTCTACTTTGCGGGGGGTGCAGGTACGCAGTATTTT. Protein product: CAWSVYFAGGAGTQYF.

The chain carries TRBV9 and TRBJ2-1, with 7 nucleotides matching TRBD2. This CDR3 comprises 16 residues. The germline CDR1 and CDR2 sequences are SGDLS and YYNGEE. The V segment lost 0 bases and the J segment 2 bases; nucleotides outside the gene matches: 5. This CDR3 is CASSVASGGTYNEQFF. The DNA for the CDR3 is TGTGCCAGCAGCGTAGCGTCGGGAGGAACCTACAATGAGCAGTTCTTC.